This T cell receptor (beta chain) was sequenced in a study of monozygotic twins with inflammatory bowel disease. Study conclusions and caveats: Especially where disease activity was present, IBD patients had fewer clonotypes in common with others than healthy twins did. Different subtypes (of T cells) could not be told apart from one another.

For each CDR3 protein, TCRdb gives one entry from its re-call of the 5' RACE reads, without DNA. This listing includes about 130,000 distinct CDR3 sequences. Remarks on this clonotype: Antigen unknown.

Researchers isolated total RNA from whole blood without sorting T cells. CDR1 is SGHRS and CDR2 is YFSETQ in the germline V gene. The CDR3 length is 15 residues. The sequenced material came from blood. The TCR comes from a human donor with ulcerative colitis or Crohn's disease, or a healthy co-twin of an affected twin (not recorded which). The rearrangement links TRBV5-1 to TRBJ1-5; TCRdb proposes TRBD1, but this gene call is untestable without DNA. CDR3 amino acids: CASSLGDRENQPQHF.